This paragraph reports one T cell receptor beta chain. Participants came from roughly 23 US areas, aged about 18 to 89 years. Methods used by the authors: Reference gene primer amplification gave nucleated cell count estimates. Libraries were prepared by immunoSEQ multiplex PCR; TCRdb keeps only in-frame clonotypes and omits some of them. The V and J calls and clone size were taken over from that table, and D and trimming were inferred from the DNA. The data hold 250,000 or so clones, with approximately 90% observed a single time. These data are taken from a study of blood T cell repertoires in COVID-19. Study details: Whether acute or convalescent, the COVID-19 samples came from the United States, Italy and Spain. In each case, the material was cDNA or gDNA derived from T cells, B-cell-depleted T cells, or PBMCs.

CDR3 length equals 14 residues. This clonotype was sampled from a human donor in a cohort exposed to, infected with or recovered from COVID-19 (not recorded which). The donor label of this sample is uncertain. This chain uses TRBV21-1 with TRBJ1-2. TRBV21-1 is classified as a pseudogene. The sequenced material came from PBMCs or T cells enriched from blood (not recorded which). The CDR3 bases are TGTGCCAGCAGCAAAGTTGGGGAGGGCTATGGCTACACCTTC. This gives the protein CASSKVGEGYGYTF.